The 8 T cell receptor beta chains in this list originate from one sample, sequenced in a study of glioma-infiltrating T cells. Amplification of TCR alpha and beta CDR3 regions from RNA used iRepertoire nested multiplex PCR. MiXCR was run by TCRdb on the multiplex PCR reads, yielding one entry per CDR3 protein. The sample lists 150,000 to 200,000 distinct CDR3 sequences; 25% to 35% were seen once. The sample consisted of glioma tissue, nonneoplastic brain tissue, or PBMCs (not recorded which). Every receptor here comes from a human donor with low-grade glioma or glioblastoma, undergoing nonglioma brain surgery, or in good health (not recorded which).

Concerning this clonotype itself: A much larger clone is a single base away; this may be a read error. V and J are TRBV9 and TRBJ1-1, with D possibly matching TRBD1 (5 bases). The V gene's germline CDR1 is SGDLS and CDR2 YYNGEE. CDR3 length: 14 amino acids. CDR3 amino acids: CASSVVDSDTEASF. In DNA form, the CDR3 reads TGTGCCAGCAGCGTAGTCGACAGCGACACTGAAGCTTCCTTT.

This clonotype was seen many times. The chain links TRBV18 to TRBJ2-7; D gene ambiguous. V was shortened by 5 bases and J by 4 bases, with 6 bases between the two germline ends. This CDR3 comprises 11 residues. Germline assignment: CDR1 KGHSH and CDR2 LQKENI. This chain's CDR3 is CASSGQYEQYF. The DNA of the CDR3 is TGTGCCAGCTCAGGGCAATACGAGCAGTACTTC.

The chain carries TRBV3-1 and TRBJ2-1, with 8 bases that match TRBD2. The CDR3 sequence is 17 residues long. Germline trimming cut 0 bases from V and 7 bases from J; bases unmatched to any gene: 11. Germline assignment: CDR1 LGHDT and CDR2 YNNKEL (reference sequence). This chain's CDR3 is CASSQDWDSGIGNEQFF. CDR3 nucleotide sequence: TGTGCCAGCAGCCAAGATTGGGATAGCGGGATTGGGAATGAGCAGTTCTTC.

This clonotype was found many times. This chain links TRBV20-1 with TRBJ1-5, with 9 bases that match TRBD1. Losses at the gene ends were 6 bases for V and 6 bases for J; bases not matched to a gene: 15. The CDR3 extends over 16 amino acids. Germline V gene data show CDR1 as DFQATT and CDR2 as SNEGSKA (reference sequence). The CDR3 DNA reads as TGCAGTGCGCGAACCTCAATTGACAGGGGGTTTCAGCCCCAGCATTTT. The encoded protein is CSARTSIDRGFQPQHF.

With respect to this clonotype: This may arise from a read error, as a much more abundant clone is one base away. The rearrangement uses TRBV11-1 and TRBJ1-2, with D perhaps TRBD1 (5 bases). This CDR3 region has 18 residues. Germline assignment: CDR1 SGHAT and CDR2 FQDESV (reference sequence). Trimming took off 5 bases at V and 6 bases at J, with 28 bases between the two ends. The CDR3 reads CASSIEGVTALLYDGYTF. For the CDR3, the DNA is TGTGCCAGCAGCATAGAAGGGGTCACAGCCCTTTTATATGATGGCTACACCTTC.

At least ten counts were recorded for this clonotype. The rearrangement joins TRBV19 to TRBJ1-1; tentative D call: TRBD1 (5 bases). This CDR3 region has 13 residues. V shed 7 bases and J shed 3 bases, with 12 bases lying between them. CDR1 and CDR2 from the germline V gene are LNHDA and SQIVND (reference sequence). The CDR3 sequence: CASTRLGDTEAFF. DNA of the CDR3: TGTGCCAGTACCAGATTGGGGGACACTGAAGCTTTCTTT. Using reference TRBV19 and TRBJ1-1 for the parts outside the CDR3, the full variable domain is DGGITQSPKYLFRKEGQNVTLSCEQNLNHDAMYWYRQDPGQGLRLIYYSQIVNDFQKGDIAEGYSVSREKKESFPLTVTSAQKNPTAFYLCASTRLGDTEAFFGQGTRLTVV.

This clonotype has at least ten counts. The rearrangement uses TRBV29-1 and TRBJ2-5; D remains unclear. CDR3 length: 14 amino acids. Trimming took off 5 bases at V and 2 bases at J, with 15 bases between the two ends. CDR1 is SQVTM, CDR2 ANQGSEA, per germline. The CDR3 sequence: CSVYFKYLQETQYF. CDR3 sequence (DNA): TGCAGCGTTTATTTCAAGTATCTGCAAGAGACCCAGTACTTC. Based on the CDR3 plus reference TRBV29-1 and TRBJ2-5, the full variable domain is SAVISQKPSRDICQRGTSLTIQCQVDSQVTMMFWYRQQPGQSLTLIATANQGSEATYESGFVIDKFPISRPNLTFSTLTVSNMSPEDSSIYLCSVYFKYLQETQYFGPGTRLLVL.

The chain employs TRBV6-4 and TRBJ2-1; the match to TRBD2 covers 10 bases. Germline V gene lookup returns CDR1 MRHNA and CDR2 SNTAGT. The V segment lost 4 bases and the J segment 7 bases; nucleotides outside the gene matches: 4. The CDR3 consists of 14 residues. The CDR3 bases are TGTGCCAGCAGTGTGCTAGCGGGAGTTAATGAGCAGTTCTTC. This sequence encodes CASSVLAGVNEQFF.